A single sample is the source of the 13 T cell receptor beta chains below, sequenced in a study of blood T cell repertoires in COVID-19. The method was immunoSEQ multiplex PCR; TCRdb's version includes in-frame clones alone and lacks a portion of them. Among approximately 80,000 clones listed, around 83% were seen once. Material for sequencing was peripheral blood. The receptors here all came from a woman in her 70s with acute or convalescent COVID-19.

The chain is built from TRBV4-1 and TRBJ1-2; possible D gene TRBD1, 6 bases. Germline CDR1 MGHRA, CDR2 YSYEKL. The CDR3 extends over 15 amino acids. Trimming took 3 bases from V and 4 from J, leaving 15 bases between them. The CDR3 is CASSQHRESVYGYTF. The CDR3 nucleotides are TGCGCCAGCAGCCAGCACAGGGAATCGGTCTATGGCTACACCTTC.

The CDR3 loop is CATTTEYYGYTF. The CDR3 region has the DNA TGTGCCACCACGACAGAATACTATGGCTACACCTTC. The chain joins TRBV10-3 to TRBJ1-2; a weak D match, TRBD1 (5 bases). V dropped 10 bases and J dropped 3 bases, with 12 bases sitting between them. CDR1 is ENHRY, CDR2 SYGVKD, per germline. The CDR3 length is 12 residues.

The V gene is TRBV29-1, the J gene TRBJ2-5, with D tentatively TRBD2 (7 bases). Germline values: CDR1 SQVTM, CDR2 ANQGSEA. The CDR3 is 15 amino acids. V shed 3 bases and J shed 1 base, with 15 bases lying between them. CDR3: CSVDRGGAGQETQYF. The CDR3 nucleotides read TGCAGCGTTGATCGCGGGGGCGCGGGCCAAGAGACCCAGTACTTC.

This clone was seen a handful of times. V is TRBV14 and J is TRBJ1-6; D ambiguous. This CDR3 spans 14 amino acids. The V gene lost 4 bases and the J gene lost 8 bases, with 12 bases spanning the gap. CDR1 SGHDN and CDR2 FVKESK come from the germline V gene. The CDR3 sequence is CASSLQDSYSPLHF. The CDR3 DNA follows: TGTGCCAGCAGCCTTCAGGACTCCTATTCACCCCTCCACTTT.

The chain carries TRBV5-4 and TRBJ2-5; 15 bases align to TRBD2. CDR1 is SGHNT, CDR2 YYREEE, per germline (reference sequence). V shed 1 base and J 4 bases; nucleotides not matched to a gene: 8. The CDR3 has 18 residues. CDR3 in DNA: TGTGCCAGCAGCTTGAGCGGGACTAGCGGGGGGTTAGGAGAGACCCAGTACTTC. Translated, it gives CASSLSGTSGGLGETQYF. The variable domain in full, completed from reference TRBV5-4 and TRBJ2-5, reads ETGVTQSPTHLIKTRGQQVTLRCSSQSGHNTVSWYQQALGQGPQFIFQYYREEENGRGNFPPRFSGLQFPNYSSELNVNALELDDSALYLCASSLSGTSGGLGETQYFGPGTRLLVL.

This clone was counted once. The genes are TRBV12-3 or TRBV12-4 and TRBJ1-1; D gene ambiguous. The V gene lost 2 bases and the J gene lost 2 bases, with 6 bases spanning the gap. The CDR3 covers 13 residues. CDR3 sequence reads: CASSLFPNTEAFF. CDR3 DNA: TGTGCCAGCAGTTTATTCCCAAACACTGAAGCTTTCTTT.

The chain uses TRBV4-1 and TRBJ2-3; no reliable D call. The germline V gene encodes CDR1 MGHRA and CDR2 YSYEKL. The CDR3 is 18 residues long. V was cut by 1 base and J by 0 bases, with 17 bases left in between. The CDR3 DNA reads as TGCGCCAGCAGCCAAGCTCCGGCCGAGGCAACTAGCACAGATACGCAGTATTTT. Translated: CASSQAPAEATSTDTQYF.

This clone was detected only a few times. J is TRBJ1-2 and V is TRBV7-2, with no clear D. Trimming stripped 5 bases from V and 1 base from J, with 8 bases between. CDR1 is SGHTA, CDR2 FQGNSA, per germline. The CDR3 runs 13 residues. CDR3 sequence reads: CASSPDINYGYTF. In DNA, the CDR3 is TGTGCCAGCAGCCCCGACATTAACTATGGCTACACCTTC.

The chain joins TRBV11-2 to TRBJ1-3; weak D call: TRBD1 (5 bases). This CDR3 has 15 residues. The germline V gene has CDR1 SGHAT and CDR2 FQNNGV. V was cut by 5 bases and J by 8 bases, with 19 bases left in between. CDR3 amino acids: CASSRGGTRGDTIYF. The CDR3 DNA is TGTGCCAGCAGCCGGGGGGGGACCAGAGGGGACACCATATATTTT.

The J gene is TRBJ1-6, the V gene TRBV6-6, with 8 nucleotides matching TRBD1. Trimming removed 6 bases from V and 2 bases from J; junction bases left unmatched: 6. The V gene's germline CDR1 is MNHNY and CDR2 SVGAGI (reference sequence). This CDR3 is 16 amino acids long. The CDR3, as DNA: TGTGCCAGCAGGCGACAGGGGAACCCCTATAATTCACCCCTCCACTTT. It encodes CASRRQGNPYNSPLHF.

This chain joins TRBV5-1 and TRBJ2-5; 7 positions agree with TRBD1. This CDR3 is 15 amino acids long. Germline V CDR1 and CDR2: SGHRS, YFSETQ. V was clipped by 5 bases and J by 1 base; unmatched bases: 8. CDR3 sequence reads: CASRSTGASQETQYF. The CDR3 bases are TGCGCCAGCAGGTCTACAGGGGCGTCCCAAGAGACCCAGTACTTC.

J is TRBJ2-2 and V is TRBV4-2, with a weak D call TRBD2 (6 bases). CDR1 is LGHNA and CDR2 is YNFKEQ in the germline V gene. This CDR3 is built from 16 residues. Trimming left V 4 bases short and J 0 bases short, with 12 bases between. The CDR3 reads CASSRGTETNTGELFF. The CDR3 DNA reads as TGTGCCAGCAGCCGCGGGACGGAAACGAACACCGGGGAGCTGTTTTTT.

V and J are TRBV29-1 and TRBJ2-6; 8 nucleotides align to TRBD1. V dropped 5 bases and J dropped 2; count of bases not matched to a gene: 5. The CDR3 has 15 amino acids. CDR1 and CDR2 from the germline V gene are SQVTM and ANQGSEA. CDR3 residues: CSVRTGLAGANVLTF. Written as DNA, the CDR3 is TGCAGCGTTCGGACAGGGCTTGCTGGGGCCAACGTCCTGACTTTC.